In this sample, the clone carrying this T cell receptor beta chain turned up many times. Using its own MiXCR run on the 5' RACE reads, TCRdb lists one record per CDR3 protein. The sample contains around 250,000 distinct CDR3 sequences, 15% to 20% of which appear only once. With 0 bases removed from V and 3 bases from J, the gap between germline ends came to 13 bases. In germline, CDR1 is DFQATT, CDR2 SNEGSKA (reference sequence). This CDR3 spans 15 amino acids. This entry comes from a study of CD8 T cells in ankylosing spondylitis. The chain carries TRBV20-1 and TRBJ2-3; maybe TRBD1 (6 bases). The sequence was collected from a male donor with ankylosing spondylitis or in good health (not recorded which). Sequenced input: blood, either unsorted or a sorted T cell fraction (not recorded which). The CDR3 loop is CSARESWTVTDTQYF. In nucleotides, the CDR3 is TGCAGTGCTAGAGAAAGCTGGACAGTGACAGATACGCAGTATTTT.